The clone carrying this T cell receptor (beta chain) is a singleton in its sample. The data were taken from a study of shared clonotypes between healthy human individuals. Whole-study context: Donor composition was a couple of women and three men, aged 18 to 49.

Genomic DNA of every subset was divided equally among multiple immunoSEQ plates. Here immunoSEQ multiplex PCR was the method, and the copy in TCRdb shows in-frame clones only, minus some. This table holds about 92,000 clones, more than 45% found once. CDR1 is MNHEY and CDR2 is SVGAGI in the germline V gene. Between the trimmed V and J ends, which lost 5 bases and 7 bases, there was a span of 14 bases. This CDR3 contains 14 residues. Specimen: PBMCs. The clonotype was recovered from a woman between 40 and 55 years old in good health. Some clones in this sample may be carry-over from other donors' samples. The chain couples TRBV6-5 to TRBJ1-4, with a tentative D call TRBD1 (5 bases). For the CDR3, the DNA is TGTGCCAGCAGTCTGGGGCACTATGGTGAAAAACTGTTTTTT. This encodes CASSLGHYGEKLFF.